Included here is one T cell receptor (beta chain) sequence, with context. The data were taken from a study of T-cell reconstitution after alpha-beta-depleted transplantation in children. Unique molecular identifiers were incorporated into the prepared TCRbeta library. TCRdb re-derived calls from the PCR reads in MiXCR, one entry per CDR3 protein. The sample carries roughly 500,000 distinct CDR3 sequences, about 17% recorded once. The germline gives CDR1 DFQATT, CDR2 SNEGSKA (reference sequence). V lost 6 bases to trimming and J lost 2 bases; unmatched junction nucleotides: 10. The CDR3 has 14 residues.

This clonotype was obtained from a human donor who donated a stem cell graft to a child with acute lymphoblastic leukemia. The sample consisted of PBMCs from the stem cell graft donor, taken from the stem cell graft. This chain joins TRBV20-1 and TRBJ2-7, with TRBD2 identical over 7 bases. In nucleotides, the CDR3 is TGCAGTGCCCTACAGCGGGACCTCCCCTACGAGCAGTACTTC. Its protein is CSALQRDLPYEQYF.